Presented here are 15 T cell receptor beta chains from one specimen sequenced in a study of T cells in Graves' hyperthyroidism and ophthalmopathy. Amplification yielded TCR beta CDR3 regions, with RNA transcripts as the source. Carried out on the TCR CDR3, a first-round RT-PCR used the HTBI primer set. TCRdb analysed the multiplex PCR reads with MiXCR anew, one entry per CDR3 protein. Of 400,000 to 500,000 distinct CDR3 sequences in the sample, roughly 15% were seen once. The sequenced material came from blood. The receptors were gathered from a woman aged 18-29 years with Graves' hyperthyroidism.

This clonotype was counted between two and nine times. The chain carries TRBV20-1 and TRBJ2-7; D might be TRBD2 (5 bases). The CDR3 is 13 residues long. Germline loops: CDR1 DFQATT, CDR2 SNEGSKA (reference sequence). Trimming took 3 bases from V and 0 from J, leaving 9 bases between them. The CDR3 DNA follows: TGCAGTGCTAGTATGGGGAGCTCCTACGAGCAGTACTTC. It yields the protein CSASMGSSYEQYF.

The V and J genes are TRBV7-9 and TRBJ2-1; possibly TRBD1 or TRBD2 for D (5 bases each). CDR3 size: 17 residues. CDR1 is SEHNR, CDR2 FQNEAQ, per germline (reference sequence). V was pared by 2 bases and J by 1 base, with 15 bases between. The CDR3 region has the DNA TGTGCCAGCAGCTTATCCCCCCTCTGGGGGTCCTACAATGAGCAGTTCTTC. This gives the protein CASSLSPLWGSYNEQFF.

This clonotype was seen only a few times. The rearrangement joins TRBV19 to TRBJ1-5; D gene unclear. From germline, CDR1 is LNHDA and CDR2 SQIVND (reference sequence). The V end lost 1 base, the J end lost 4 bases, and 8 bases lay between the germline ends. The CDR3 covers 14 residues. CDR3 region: CASSIAGENQPQHF. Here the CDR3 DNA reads TGTGCCAGTAGTATAGCTGGAGAAAATCAGCCCCAGCATTTT.

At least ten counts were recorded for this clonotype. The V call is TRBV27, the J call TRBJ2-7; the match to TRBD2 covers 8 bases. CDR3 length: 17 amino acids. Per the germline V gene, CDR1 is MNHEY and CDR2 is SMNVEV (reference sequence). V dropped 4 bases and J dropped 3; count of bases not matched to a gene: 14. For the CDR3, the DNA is TGTGCCAGCAGTTCAACCGACTCCGGGACTAGTATCTACGAGCAGTACTTC. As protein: CASSSTDSGTSIYEQYF.

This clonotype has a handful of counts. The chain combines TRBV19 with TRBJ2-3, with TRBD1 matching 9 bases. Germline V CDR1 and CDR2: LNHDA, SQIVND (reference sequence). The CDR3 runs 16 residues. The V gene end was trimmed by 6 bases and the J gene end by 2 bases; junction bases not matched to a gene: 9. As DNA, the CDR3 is TGTGCCAGTAGCTCAGGGACAGGGAGGGCCACAGATACGCAGTATTTT. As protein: CASSSGTGRATDTQYF.

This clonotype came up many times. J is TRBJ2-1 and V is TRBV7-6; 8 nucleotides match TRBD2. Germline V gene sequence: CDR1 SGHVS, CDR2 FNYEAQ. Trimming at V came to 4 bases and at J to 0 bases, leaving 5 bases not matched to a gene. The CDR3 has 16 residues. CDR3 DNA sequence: TGTGCCAGCAGCTGGGAGCGGGGGAGCTCCTACAATGAGCAGTTCTTC. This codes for CASSWERGSSYNEQFF.

The CDR3 DNA reads TGCGCCAGCAGCTTGGGGTTTCCGGGACAGGGCGAGCAGTACTTC. Protein: CASSLGFPGQGEQYF. The gene calls are TRBV5-1 and TRBJ2-7; 9 bases line up with TRBD1. The CDR3 spans 15 residues. V lost 0 bases, J lost 6 bases, and 7 bases stayed unmatched. Germline V CDR1 and CDR2: SGHRS, YFSETQ.

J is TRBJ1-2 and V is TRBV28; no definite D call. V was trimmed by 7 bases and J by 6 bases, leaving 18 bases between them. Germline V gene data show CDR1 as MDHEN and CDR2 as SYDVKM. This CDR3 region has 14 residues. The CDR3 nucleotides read TGTGCCAGCAAAATACGCTGGGGATTCAATGGCTACACCTTC. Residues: CASKIRWGFNGYTF.

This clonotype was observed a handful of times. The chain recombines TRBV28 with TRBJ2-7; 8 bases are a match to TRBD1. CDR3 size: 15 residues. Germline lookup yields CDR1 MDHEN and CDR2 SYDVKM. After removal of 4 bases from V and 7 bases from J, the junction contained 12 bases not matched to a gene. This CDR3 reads CASSSPILTGGEQYF. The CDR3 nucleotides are TGTGCCAGCAGTTCCCCAATTCTTACAGGGGGGGAGCAGTACTTC.

As DNA, the CDR3 is TGTGCCAGCAGACCGCCTGTAGCCACTGAAGCTTTCTTT. Protein product: CASRPPVATEAFF. The genes are TRBV11-2 and TRBJ1-1; D is unresolved. The V gene lost 6 bases and the J gene lost 4 bases, with 12 bases spanning the gap. The germline CDR1 and CDR2 sequences are SGHAT and FQNNGV. The CDR3 runs 13 residues.

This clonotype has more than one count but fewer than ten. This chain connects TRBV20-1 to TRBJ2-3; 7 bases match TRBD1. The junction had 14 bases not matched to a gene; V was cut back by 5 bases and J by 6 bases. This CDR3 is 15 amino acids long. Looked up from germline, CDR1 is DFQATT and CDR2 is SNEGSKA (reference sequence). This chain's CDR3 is CSAPRTGLTQDTQYF. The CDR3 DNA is TGCAGTGCTCCCAGGACAGGCCTCACACAGGATACGCAGTATTTT.

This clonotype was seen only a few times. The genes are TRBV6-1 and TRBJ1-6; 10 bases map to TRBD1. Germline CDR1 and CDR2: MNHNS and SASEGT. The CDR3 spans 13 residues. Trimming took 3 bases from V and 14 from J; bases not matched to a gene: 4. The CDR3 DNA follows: TGTGCCAGCAGTGACCGGACAGGGGGGACCCTCCACTTT. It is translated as CASSDRTGGTLHF.

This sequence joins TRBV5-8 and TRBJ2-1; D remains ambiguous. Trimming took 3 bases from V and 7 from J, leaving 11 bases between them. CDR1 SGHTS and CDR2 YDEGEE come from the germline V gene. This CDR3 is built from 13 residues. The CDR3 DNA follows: TGTGCCAGCAGCTCGAATCCGAGTAATGAGCAGTTCTTC. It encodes CASSSNPSNEQFF.

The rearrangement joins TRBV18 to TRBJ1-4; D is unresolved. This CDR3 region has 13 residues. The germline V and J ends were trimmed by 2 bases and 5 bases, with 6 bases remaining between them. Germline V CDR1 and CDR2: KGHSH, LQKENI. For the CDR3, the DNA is TGTGCCAGCTCACCAGGAGAAAATGAAAAACTGTTTTTT. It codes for CASSPGENEKLFF.

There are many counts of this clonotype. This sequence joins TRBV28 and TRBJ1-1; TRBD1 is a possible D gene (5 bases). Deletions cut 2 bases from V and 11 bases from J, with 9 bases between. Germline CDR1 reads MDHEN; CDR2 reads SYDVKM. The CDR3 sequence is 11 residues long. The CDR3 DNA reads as TGTGCCAGCAGTTTACAGGGCCGGGCTTTCTTT. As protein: CASSLQGRAFF.